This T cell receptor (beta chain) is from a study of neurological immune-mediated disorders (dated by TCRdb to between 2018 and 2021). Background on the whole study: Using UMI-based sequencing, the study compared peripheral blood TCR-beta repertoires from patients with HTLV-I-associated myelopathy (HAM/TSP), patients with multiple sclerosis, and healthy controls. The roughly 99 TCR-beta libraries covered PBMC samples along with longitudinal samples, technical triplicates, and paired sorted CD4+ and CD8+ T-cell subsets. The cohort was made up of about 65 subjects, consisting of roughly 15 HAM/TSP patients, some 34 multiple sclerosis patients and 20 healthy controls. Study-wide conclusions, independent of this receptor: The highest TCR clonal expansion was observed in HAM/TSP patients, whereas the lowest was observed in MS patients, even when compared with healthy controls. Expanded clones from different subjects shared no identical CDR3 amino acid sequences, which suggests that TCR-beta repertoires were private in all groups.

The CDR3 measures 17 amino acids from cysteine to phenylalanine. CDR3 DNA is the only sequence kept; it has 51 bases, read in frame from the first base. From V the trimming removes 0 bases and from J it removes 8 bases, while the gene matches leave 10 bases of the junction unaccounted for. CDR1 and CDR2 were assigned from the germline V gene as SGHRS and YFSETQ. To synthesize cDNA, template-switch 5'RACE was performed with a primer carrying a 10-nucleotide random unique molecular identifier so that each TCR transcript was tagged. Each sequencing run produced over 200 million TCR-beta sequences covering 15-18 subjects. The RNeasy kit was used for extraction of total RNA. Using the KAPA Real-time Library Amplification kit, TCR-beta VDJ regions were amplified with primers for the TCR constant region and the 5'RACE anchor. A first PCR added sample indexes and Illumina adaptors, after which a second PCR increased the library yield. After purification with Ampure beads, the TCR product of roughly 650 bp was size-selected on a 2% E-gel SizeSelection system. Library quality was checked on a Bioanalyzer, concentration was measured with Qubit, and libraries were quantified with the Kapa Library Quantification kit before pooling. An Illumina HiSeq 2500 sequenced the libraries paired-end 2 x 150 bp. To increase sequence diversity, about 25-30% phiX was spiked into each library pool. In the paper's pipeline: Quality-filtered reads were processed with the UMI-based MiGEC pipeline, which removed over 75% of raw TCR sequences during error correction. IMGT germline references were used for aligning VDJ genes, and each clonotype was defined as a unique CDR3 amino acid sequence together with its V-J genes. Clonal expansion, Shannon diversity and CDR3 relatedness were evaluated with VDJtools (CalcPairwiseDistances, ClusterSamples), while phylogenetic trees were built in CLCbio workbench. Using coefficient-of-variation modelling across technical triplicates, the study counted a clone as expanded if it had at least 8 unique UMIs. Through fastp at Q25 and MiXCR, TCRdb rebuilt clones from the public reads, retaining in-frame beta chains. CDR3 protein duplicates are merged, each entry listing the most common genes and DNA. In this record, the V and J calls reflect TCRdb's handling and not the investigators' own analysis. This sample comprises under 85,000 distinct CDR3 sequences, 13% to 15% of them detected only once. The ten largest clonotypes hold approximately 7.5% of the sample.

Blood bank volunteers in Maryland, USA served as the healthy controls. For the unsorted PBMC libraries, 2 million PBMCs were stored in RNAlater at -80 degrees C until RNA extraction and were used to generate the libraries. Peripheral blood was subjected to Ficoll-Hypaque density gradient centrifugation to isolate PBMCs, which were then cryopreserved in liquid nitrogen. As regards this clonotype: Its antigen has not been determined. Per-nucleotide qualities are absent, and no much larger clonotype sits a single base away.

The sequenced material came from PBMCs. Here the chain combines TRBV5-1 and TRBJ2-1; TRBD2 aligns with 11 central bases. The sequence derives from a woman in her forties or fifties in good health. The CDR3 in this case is CASSLGGTSGSVDEQFF. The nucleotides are TGCGCCAGCAGCTTGGGGGGAACTAGCGGGAGTGTTGATGAGCAGTTCTTC.